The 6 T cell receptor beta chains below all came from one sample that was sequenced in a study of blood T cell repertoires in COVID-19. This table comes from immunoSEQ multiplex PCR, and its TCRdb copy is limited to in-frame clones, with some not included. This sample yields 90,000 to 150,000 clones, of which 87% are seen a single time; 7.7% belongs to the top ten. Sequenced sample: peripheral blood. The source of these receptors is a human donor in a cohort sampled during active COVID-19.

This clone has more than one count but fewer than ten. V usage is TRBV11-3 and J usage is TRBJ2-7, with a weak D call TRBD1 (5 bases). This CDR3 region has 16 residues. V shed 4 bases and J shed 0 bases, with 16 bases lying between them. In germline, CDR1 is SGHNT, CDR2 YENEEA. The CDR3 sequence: CASSSRTLLSSYEQYF. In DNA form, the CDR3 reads TGTGCCAGCAGCTCCCGGACACTTTTAAGCTCCTACGAGCAGTACTTC.

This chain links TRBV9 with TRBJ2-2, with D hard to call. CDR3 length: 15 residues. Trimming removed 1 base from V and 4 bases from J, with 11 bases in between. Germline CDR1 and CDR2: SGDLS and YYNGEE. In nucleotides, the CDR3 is TGTGCCAGCAGCGTATTCTACAGTACCACCGGGGAGCTGTTTTTT. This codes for CASSVFYSTTGELFF.

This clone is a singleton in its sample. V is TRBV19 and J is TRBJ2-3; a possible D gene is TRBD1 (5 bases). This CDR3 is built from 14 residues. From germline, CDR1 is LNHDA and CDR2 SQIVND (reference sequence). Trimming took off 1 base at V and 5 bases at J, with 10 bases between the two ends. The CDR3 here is CASSIGPGRDTQYF. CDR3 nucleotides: TGTGCCAGTAGTATAGGCCCAGGGCGAGATACGCAGTATTTT.

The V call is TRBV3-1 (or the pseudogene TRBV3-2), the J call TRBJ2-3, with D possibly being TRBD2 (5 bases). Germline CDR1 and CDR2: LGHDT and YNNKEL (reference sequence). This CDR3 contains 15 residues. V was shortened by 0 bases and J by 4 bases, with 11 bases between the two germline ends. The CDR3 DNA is TGTGCCAGCAGCCAAGAAACTAGTAGGCCAGATACGCAGTATTTT. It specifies CASSQETSRPDTQYF.

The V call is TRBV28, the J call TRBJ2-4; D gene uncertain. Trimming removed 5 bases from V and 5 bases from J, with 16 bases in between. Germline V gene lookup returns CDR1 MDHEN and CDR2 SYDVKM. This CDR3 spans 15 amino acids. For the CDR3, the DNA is TGTGCCAGCAGTCGGGTACCCTACCCCCAAAACATTCAGTACTTC. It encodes CASSRVPYPQNIQYF.

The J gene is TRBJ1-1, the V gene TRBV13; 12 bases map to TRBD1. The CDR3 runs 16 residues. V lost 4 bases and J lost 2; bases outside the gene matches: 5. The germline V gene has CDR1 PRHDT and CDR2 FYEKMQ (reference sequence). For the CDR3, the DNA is TGTGCCAGCAGCTGGGGGACAGGGGGCCGAAACACTGAAGCTTTCTTT. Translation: CASSWGTGGRNTEAFF.